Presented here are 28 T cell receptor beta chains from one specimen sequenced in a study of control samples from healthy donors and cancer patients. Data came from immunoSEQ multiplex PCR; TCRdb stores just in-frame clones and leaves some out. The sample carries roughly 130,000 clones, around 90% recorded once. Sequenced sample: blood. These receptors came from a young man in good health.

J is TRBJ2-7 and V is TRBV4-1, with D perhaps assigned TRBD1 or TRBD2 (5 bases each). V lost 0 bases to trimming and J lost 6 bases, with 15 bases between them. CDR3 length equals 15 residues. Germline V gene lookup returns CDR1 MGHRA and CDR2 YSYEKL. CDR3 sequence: CASSQDGARESEQYF. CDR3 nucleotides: TGCGCCAGCAGCCAAGATGGGGCCAGGGAGAGCGAGCAGTACTTC.

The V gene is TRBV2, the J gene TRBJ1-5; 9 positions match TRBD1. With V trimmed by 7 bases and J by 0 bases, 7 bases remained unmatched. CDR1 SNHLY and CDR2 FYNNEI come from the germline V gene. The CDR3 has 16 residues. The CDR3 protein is CASTTDRGSSNQPQHF. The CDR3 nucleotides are TGTGCCAGCACCACTGACAGGGGGAGTAGCAATCAGCCCCAGCATTTT.

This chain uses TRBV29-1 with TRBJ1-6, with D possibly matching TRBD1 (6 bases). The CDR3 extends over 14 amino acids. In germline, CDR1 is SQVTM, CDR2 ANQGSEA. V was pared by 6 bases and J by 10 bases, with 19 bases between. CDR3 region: CSVSTGTLNSPLHF. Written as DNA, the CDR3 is TGCAGCGTGAGCACCGGGACATTAAACTCACCCCTCCACTTT.

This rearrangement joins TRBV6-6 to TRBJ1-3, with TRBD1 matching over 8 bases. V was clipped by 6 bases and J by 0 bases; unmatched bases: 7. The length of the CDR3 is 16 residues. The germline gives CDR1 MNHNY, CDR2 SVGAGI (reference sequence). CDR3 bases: TGTGCCAGCAGGGGGACAGGTCTGCCCTCTGGAAACACCATATATTTT. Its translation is CASRGTGLPSGNTIYF.

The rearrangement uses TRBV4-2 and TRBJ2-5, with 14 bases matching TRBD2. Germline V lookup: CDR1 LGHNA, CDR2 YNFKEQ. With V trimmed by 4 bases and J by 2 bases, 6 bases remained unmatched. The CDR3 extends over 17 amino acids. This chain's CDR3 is CASSPTRLAGGQETQYF. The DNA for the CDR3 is TGTGCCAGCAGCCCTACCAGACTAGCGGGGGGGCAAGAGACCCAGTACTTC.

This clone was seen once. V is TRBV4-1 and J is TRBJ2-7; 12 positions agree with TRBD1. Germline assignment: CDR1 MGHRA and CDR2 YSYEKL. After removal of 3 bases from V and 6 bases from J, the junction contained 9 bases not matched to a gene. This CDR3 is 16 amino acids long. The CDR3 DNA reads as TGCGCCAGCAGCCAGGGTCCGGGACAGGGGGCGCGCGAGCAGTACTTC. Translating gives CASSQGPGQGAREQYF.

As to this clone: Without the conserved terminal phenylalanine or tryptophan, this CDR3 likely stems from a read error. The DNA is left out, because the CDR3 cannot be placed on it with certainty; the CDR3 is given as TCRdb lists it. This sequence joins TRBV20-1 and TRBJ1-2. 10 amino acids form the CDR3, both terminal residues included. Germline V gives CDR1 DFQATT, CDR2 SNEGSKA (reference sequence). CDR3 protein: CSARGSGYQV.

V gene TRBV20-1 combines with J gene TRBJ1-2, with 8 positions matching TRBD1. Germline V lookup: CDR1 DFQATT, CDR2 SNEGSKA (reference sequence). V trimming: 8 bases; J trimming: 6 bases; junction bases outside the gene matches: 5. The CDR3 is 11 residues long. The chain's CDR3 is CSFRGRHGYTF. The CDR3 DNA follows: TGCAGTTTCAGGGGGCGGCATGGCTACACCTTC.

Here the CDR3 DNA reads TGTGCCTGGAGTGGACAGGCGAACACTGAAGCTTTCTTT. It codes for CAWSGQANTEAFF. The rearrangement links TRBV30 to TRBJ1-1; D is perhaps TRBD1 (6 bases). The germline V and J ends were trimmed by 1 base and 1 base, with 7 bases remaining between them. Germline CDR1 GTSNPN, CDR2 SVGIG (reference sequence). CDR3 size: 13 residues.

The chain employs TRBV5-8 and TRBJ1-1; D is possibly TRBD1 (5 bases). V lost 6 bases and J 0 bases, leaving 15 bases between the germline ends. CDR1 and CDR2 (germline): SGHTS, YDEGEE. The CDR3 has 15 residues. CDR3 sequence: CASIDLGTLNTEAFF. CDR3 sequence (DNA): TGTGCCAGCATCGATCTCGGGACCTTGAACACTGAAGCTTTCTTT.

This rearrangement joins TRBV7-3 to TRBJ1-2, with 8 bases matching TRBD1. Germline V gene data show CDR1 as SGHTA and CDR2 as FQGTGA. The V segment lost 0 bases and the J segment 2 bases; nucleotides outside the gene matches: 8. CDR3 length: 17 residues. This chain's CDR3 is CASSLTAADRANYGYTF. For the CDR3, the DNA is TGTGCCAGCAGCTTAACGGCGGCGGACAGGGCCAACTATGGCTACACCTTC. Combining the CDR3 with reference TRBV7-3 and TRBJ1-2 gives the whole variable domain GAGVSQTPSNKVTEKGKYVELRCDPISGHTALYWYRQSLGQGPEFLIYFQGTGAADDSGLPNDRFFAVRPEGSVSTLKIQRTERGDSAVYLCASSLTAADRANYGYTFGSGTRLTVV.

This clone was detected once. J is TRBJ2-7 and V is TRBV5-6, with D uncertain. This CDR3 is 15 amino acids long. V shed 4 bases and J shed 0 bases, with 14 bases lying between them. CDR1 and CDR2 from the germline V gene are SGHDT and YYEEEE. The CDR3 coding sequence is TGTGCCAGCAGCCCGTTTGACGAACCCTCCTACGAGCAGTACTTC. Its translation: CASSPFDEPSYEQYF.

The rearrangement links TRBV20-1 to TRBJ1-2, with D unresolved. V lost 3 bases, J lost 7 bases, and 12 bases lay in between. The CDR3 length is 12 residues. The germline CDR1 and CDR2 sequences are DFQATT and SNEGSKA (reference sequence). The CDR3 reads CSASLGGGGYTF. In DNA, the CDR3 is TGCAGTGCTAGTTTAGGAGGTGGTGGCTACACCTTC.

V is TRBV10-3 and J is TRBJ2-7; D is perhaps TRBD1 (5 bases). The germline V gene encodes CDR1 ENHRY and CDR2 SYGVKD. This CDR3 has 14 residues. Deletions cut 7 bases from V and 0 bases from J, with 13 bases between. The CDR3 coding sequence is TGTGCCATCAAGACAGAGGATTCCTCCTACGAGCAGTACTTC. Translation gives CAIKTEDSSYEQYF.

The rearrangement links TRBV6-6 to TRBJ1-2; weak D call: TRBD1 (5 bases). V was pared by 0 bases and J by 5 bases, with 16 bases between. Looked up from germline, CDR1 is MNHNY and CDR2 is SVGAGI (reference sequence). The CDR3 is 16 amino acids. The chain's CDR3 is CASSYSGAGQGYGYTF. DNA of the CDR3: TGTGCCAGCAGTTACTCGGGAGCAGGGCAAGGATATGGCTACACCTTC.

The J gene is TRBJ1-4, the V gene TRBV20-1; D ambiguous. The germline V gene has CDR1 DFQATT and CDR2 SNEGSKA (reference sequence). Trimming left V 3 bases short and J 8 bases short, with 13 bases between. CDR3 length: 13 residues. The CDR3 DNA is TGCAGTGCTAGTAATTCGGGCGGGGAAAAACTGTTTTTT. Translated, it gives CSASNSGGEKLFF.

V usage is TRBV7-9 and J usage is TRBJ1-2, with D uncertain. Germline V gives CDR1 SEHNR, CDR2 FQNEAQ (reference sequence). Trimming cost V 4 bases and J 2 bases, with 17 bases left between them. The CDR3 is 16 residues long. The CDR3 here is CASSSLLYSGNYGYTF. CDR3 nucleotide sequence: TGTGCCAGCAGCTCCCTCTTATACAGTGGGAACTATGGCTACACCTTC.

CDR3 loop: CASSQDKSGFLSYNEQFF. The CDR3 DNA sequence: TGTGCCAGCAGCCAAGACAAGAGCGGGTTCCTCTCCTACAATGAGCAGTTCTTC. V usage is TRBV3-1 (or the pseudogene TRBV3-2) and J usage is TRBJ2-1; tentatively, D is TRBD2 (6 bases). In germline, CDR1 is LGHDT, CDR2 YNNKEL (reference sequence). The CDR3 spans 18 residues. V shed 0 bases and J shed 0 bases, with 15 bases lying between them.

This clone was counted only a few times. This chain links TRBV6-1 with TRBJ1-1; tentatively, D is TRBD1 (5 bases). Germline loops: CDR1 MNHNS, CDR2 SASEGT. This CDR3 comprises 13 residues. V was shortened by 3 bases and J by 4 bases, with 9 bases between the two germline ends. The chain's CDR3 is CASSDRDVTEAFF. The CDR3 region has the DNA TGTGCCAGCAGTGACAGGGACGTCACTGAAGCTTTCTTT.

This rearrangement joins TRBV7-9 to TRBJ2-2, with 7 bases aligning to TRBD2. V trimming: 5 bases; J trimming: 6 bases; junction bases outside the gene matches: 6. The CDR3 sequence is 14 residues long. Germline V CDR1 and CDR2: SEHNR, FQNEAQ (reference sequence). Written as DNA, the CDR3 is TGTGCCAGCAGCGCAAGACTAGCCCCCGGGGAGCTGTTTTTT. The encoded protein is CASSARLAPGELFF.

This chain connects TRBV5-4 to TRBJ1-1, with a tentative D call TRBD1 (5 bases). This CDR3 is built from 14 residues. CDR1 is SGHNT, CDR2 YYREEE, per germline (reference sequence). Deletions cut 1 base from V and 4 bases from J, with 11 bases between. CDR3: CASSLPGAVTEAFF. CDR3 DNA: TGTGCCAGCAGCTTGCCTGGGGCGGTCACTGAAGCTTTCTTT.

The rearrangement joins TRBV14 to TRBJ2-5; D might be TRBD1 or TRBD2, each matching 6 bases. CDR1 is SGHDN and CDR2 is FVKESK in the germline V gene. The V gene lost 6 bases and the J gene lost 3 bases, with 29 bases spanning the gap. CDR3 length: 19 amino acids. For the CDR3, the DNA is TGTGCCAGCAGTCGAACGGGCGGGACACTAGAACGGGGGAAAGAGACCCAGTACTTC. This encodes CASSRTGGTLERGKETQYF.

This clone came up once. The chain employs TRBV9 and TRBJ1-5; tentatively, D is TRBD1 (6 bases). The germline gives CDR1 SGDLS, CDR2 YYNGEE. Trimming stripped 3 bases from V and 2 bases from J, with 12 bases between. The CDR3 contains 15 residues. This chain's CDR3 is CASSAQGLGNQPQHF. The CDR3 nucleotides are TGTGCCAGCAGCGCCCAGGGGCTCGGCAATCAGCCCCAGCATTTT. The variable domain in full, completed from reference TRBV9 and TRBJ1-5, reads DSGVTQTPKHLITATGQRVTLRCSPRSGDLSVYWYQQSLDQGLQFLIQYYNGEERAKGNILERFSAQQFPDLHSELNLSSLELGDSALYFCASSAQGLGNQPQHFGDGTRLSIL.

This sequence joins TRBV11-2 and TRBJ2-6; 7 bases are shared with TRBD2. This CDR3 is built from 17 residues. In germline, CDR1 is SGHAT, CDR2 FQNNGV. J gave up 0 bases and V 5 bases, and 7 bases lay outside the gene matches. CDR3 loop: CASSGGEAASGANVLTF. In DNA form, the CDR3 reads TGTGCCAGCAGCGGGGGGGAAGCGGCCTCTGGGGCCAACGTCCTGACTTTC.

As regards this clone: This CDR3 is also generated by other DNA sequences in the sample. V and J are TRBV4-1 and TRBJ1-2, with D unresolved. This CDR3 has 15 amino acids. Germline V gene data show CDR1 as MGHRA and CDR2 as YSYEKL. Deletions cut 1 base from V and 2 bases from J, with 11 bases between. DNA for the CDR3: TGCGCCAGCAGCCAAGTCGGAGACTCCAACTATGGCTACACCTTC. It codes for CASSQVGDSNYGYTF.

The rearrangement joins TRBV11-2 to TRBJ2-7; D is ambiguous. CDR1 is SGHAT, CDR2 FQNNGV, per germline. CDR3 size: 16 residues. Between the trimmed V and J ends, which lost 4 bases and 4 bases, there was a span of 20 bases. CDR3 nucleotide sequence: TGTGCCAGCAGCTCAAACCCCTCTACAATTTGGTACGAGCAGTACTTC. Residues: CASSSNPSTIWYEQYF.

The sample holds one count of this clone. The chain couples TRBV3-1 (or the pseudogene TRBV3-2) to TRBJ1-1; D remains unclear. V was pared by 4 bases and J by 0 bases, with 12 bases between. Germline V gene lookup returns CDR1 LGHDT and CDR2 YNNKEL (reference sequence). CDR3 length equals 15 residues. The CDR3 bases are TGTGCCAGCAGCCGCCCGGGATCCTTGAACACTGAAGCTTTCTTT. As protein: CASSRPGSLNTEAFF.

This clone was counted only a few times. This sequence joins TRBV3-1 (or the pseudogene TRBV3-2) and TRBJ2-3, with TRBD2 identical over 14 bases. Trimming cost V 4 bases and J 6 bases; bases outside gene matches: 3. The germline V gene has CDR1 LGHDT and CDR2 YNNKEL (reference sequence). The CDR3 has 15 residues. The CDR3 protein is CASSLTSGGADTQYF. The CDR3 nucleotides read TGTGCCAGCAGCCTGACTAGCGGGGGGGCGGATACGCAGTATTTT.